Listed below are T cell receptor beta chains from one sample, sequenced in a study of monozygotic twins with inflammatory bowel disease. For each CDR3 protein, TCRdb gives one entry from its re-call of the 5' RACE reads, without DNA. This repertoire includes approximately 200,000 distinct CDR3 sequences. What was sequenced was blood. The receptors stem from a human donor with ulcerative colitis or Crohn's disease, or a healthy co-twin of an affected twin (not recorded which). The CDR3 runs from the conserved cysteine through the conserved F or W.

J	V	CDR3
TRBJ2-6	TRBV9	CASSALGTGANVLTF
TRBJ2-5	TRBV4-3	CASSQDRQGEETQYF
TRBJ1-4	TRBV20-1	CSARDWGTGGEKLFF
TRBJ1-6	TRBV5-1	CASSFISGEGGSPLHF
TRBJ1-2	TRBV11-2	CASSHRQTRGYTF
TRBJ2-3	TRBV9	CASSVTGGPGDTQYF
TRBJ1-1	TRBV18	CASSPRTGAMNTEAFF
TRBJ2-2	TRBV20-1	CSAVHSGSTGELFF
TRBJ2-5	TRBV7-9	CASSARQGVEETQYF
TRBJ2-2	TRBV7-9	CASSLDPGELFF
TRBJ2-7	TRBV3-1	CASSQNYEQYF
TRBJ1-2	TRBV4-2	CASSQDRPAGKGYTF
TRBJ2-2	TRBV7-2	CASSLGWTNTGELFF
TRBJ1-5	TRBV20-1	CSATRTGDGNQPQHF
TRBJ2-2	TRBV27	CASSWTGDTGELFF
TRBJ1-4	TRBV28	CASSTPFPEKLFF
TRBJ2-2	TRBV7-6	CASSSGTSNTGELFF
TRBJ2-5	TRBV5-1	CASSFNPGTGRETQYF
TRBJ2-7	TRBV20-1	CSAADRAISYEQYF
TRBJ2-7	TRBV7-9	CASSLEGGGLVF
TRBJ2-5	TRBV12-3/TRBV12-4	CASSSPAGGPETQYF
TRBJ1-1	TRBV12-3/TRBV12-4	CASSSTGTGGTEAFF
TRBJ2-3	TRBV7-2	CASSKSGRAPDTQYF
TRBJ1-1	TRBV6-5	CASRPRQGAEAFF
TRBJ1-4	TRBV5-1	CASSLGRGDEKLFF
TRBJ2-5	TRBV29-1	CSALGFETQYF
TRBJ1-2	TRBV5-1	CASRSTGGYGYTF
TRBJ2-2	TRBV7-9	CASSLDRGRTGELFF
TRBJ2-2	TRBV5-1	CASSLVVAPTGELFF
TRBJ2-7	TRBV19	CASSIYGRDSYEQYF
TRBJ2-5	TRBV15	CATSPGTGSQETQYF
TRBJ2-1	TRBV7-2	CASSPRLVNEQFF
TRBJ2-1	TRBV19	CASSVLAGAYNEQFF
TRBJ1-2	TRBV7-2	CASSRQGCGYTF
TRBJ2-2	TRBV7-2	CASSYRGGLAATGELFF
TRBJ2-1	TRBV12-3/TRBV12-4	CASSLGPYYNEQFF
TRBJ2-4	TRBV28	CASSPPGDLAKNIQYF
TRBJ1-2	TRBV30	CAGGDTPTGYTF
TRBJ2-1	TRBV7-2	CASSRGGDYPNNEQFF
TRBJ2-3	TRBV12-3/TRBV12-4	CASSFPGRGTQYF
TRBJ2-1	TRBV7-2	CASSLDRGGYNEQFF
TRBJ1-5	TRBV12-3/TRBV12-4	CASSFLRRQDQPQHF
TRBJ2-5	TRBV6-5	CASRIPNTGGTETQYF